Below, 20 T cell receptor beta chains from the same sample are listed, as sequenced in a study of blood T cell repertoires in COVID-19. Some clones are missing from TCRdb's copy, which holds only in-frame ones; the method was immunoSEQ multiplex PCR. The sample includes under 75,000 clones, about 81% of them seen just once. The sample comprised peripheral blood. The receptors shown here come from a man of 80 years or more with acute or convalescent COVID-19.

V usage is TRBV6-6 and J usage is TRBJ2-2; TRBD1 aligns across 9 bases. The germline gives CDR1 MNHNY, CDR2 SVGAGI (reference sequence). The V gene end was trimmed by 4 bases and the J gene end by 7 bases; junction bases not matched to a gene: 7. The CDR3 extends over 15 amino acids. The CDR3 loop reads CASSFGQGQVGELFF. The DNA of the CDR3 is TGTGCCAGCAGTTTCGGACAGGGGCAGGTCGGGGAGCTGTTTTTT.

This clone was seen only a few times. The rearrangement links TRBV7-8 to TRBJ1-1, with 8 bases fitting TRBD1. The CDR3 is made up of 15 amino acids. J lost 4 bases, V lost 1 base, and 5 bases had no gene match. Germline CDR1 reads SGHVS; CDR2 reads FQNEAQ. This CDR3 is CASSLVLQGGTEAFF. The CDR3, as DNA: TGTGCCAGCAGCTTAGTCCTACAGGGGGGCACTGAAGCTTTCTTT.

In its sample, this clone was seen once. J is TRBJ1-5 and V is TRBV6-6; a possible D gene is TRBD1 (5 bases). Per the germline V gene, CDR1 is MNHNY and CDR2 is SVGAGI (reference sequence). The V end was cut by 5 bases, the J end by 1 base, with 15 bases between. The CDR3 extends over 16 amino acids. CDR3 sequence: CASSPLDSMSNQPQHF. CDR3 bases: TGTGCCAGCAGTCCCCTTGACAGCATGAGCAATCAGCCCCAGCATTTT.

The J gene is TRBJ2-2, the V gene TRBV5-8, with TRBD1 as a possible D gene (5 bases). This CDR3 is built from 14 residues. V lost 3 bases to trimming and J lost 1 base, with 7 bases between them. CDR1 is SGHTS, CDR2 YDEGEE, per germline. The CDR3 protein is CASSWGRNTGELFF. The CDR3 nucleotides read TGTGCCAGCAGCTGGGGCAGGAACACCGGGGAGCTGTTTTTT.

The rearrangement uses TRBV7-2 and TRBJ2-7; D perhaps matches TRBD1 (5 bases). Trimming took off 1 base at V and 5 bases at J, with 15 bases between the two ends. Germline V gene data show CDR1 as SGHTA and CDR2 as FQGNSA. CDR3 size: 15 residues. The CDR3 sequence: CASSLGAGLRNEQYF. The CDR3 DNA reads TGTGCCAGCAGCTTAGGGGCAGGGCTGAGGAACGAGCAGTACTTC.

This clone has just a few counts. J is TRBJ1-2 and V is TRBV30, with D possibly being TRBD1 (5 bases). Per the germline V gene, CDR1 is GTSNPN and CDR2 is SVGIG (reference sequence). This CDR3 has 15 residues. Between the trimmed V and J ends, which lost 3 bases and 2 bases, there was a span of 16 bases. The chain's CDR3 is CAWRMPFRGNYGYTF. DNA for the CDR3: TGTGCCTGGAGGATGCCTTTCCGGGGGAACTATGGCTACACCTTC.

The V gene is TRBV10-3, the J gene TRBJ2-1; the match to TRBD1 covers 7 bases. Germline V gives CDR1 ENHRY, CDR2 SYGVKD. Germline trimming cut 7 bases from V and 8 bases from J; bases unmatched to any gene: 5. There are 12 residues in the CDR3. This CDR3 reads CAINSGGYEQFF. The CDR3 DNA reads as TGTGCCATCAACTCAGGGGGTTATGAGCAGTTCTTC.

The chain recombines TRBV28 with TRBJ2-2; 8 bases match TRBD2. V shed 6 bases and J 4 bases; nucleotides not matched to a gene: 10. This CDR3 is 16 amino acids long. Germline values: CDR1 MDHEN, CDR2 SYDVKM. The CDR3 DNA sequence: TGTGCCAGCAGCCCCGGGACTAGACTTCTCACCGGGGAGCTGTTTTTT. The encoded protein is CASSPGTRLLTGELFF.

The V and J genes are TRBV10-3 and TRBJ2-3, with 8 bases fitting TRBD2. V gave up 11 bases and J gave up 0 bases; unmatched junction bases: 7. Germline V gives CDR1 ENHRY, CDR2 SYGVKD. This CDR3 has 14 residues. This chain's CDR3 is CAANSGVSTDTQYF. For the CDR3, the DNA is TGTGCCGCCAATAGCGGGGTCAGCACAGATACGCAGTATTTT.

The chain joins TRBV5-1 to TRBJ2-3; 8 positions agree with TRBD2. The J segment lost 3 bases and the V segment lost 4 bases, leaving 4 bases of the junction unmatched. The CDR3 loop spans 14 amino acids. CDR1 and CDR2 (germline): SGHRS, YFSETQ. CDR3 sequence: CASSPAGVTDTQYF. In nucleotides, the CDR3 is TGCGCCAGCAGCCCAGCGGGGGTTACAGATACGCAGTATTTT.

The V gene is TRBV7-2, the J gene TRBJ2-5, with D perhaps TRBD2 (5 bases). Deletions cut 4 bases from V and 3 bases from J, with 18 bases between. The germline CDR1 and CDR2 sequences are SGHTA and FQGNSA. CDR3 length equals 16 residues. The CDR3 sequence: CASSSEVTGVEETQYF. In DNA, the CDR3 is TGTGCCAGCAGCTCCGAGGTCACCGGGGTTGAAGAGACCCAGTACTTC.

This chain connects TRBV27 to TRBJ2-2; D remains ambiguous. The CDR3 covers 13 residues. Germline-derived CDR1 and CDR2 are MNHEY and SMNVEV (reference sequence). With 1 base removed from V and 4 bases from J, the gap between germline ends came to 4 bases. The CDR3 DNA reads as TGTGCCAGCAGTTTATGGAGCACCGGGGAGCTGTTTTTT. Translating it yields CASSLWSTGELFF.

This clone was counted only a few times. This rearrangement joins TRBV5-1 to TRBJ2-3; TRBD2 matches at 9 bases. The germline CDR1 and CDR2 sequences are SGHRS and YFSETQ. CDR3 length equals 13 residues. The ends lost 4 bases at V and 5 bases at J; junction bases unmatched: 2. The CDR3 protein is CASSLTSGDTQYF. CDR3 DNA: TGCGCCAGCAGCCTGACTAGCGGAGATACGCAGTATTTT.

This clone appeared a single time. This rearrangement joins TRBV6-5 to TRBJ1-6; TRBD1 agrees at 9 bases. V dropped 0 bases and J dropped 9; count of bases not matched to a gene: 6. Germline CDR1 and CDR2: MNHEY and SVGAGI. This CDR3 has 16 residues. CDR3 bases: TGTGCCAGCAGTTACTCGGTACAGGGGGCGCGTTCACCCCTCCACTTT. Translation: CASSYSVQGARSPLHF.

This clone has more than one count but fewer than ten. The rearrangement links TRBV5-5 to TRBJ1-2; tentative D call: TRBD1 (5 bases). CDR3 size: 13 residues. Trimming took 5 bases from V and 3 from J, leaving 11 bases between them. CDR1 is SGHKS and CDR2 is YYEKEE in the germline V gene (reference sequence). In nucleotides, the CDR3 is TGTGCCAGCAGTGACAGTTACGACTATGGCTACACCTTC. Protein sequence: CASSDSYDYGYTF.

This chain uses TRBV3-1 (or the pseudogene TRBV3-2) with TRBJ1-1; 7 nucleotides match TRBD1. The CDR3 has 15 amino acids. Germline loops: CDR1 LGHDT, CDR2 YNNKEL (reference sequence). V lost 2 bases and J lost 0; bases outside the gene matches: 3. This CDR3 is CASSQIDRVNTEAFF. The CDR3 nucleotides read TGTGCCAGCAGCCAAATTGACAGGGTGAACACTGAAGCTTTCTTT.

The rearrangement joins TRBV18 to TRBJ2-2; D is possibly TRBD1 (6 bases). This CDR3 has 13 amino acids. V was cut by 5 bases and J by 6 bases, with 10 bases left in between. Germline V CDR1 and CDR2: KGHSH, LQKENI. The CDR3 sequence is CASSYRAAGELFF. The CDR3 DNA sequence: TGTGCCAGCTCATACAGGGCCGCCGGGGAGCTGTTTTTT.

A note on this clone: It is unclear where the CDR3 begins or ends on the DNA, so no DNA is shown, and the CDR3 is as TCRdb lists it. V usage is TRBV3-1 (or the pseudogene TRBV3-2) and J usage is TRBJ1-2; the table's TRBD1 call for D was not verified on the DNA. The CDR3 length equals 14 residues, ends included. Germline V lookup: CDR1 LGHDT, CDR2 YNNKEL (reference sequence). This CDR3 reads CASSFFGQTYGYTF.

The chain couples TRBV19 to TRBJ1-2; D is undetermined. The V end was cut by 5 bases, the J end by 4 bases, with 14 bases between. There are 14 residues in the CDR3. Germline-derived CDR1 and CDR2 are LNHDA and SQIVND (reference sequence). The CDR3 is CASSDNRQAYGYTF. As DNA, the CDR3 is TGTGCCAGTAGTGACAATCGGCAGGCCTATGGCTACACCTTC. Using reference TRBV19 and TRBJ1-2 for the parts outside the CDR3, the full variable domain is DGGITQSPKYLFRKEGQNVTLSCEQNLNHDAMYWYRQDPGQGLRLIYYSQIVNDFQKGDIAEGYSVSREKKESFPLTVTSAQKNPTAFYLCASSDNRQAYGYTFGSGTRLTVV.

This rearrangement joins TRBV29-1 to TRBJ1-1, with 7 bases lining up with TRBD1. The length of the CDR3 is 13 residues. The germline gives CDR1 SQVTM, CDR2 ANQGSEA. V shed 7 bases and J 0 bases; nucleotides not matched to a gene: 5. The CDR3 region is CSGRGQLNTEAFF. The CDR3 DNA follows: TGCAGCGGGAGGGGACAGTTGAACACTGAAGCTTTCTTT. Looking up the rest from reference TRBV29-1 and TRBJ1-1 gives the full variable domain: SAVISQKPSRDICQRGTSLTIQCQVDSQVTMMFWYRQQPGQSLTLIATANQGSEATYESGFVIDKFPISRPNLTFSTLTVSNMSPEDSSIYLCSGRGQLNTEAFFGQGTRLTVV.